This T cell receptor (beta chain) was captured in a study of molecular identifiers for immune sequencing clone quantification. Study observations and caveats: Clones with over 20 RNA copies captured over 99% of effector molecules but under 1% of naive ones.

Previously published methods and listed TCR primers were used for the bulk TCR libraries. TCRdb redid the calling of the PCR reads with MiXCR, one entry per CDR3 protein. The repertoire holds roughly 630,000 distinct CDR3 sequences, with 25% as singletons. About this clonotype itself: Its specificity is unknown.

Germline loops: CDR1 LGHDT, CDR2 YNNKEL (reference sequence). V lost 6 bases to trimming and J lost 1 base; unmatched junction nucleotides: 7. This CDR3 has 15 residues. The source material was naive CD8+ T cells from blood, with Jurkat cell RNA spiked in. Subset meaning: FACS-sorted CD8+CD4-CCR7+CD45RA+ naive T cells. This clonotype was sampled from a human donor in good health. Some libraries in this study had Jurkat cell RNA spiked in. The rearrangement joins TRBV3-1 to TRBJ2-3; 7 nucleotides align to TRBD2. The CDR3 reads CASSVSGSRTDTQYF. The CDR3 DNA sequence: TGTGCCAGCAGTGTTAGCGGGTCCCGCACAGATACGCAGTATTTT.